This is a list of T cell receptor beta chains from one sample in a study of untreated major depressive disorder. Assay used: immunoSEQ multiplex PCR; TCRdb lists only in-frame clones, some missing. Of approximately 20,000 clones listed, 90% to 95% are singletons. The material sequenced was CD4+ T cells from PBMCs. The receptors were gathered from a man in his thirties or forties in good health. Each CDR3 is given with its conserved first and last residue. Fields, in order: clone size, V gene, J gene, D gene, CDR3 protein, CDR3 DNA. D genes are given only for firm matches. The size field is filled for only some rows; it gives once, few, many or a size class.

-	TRBV5-4	TRBJ2-2	-	CASSLAGRTNTGELFF	TGTGCCAGCAGCTTGGCCGGACGGACGAACACCGGGGAGCTGTTTTTT
-	TRBV2	TRBJ2-2	TRBD1	CASKGQVNTGELFF	TGTGCCAGCAAGGGACAGGTGAACACCGGGGAGCTGTTTTTT
-	TRBV6-5	TRBJ2-6	-	CASTNGGPGANVLTF	TGTGCCAGCACCAATGGGGGGCCTGGGGCCAACGTCCTGACTTTC
-	TRBV18	TRBJ2-7	-	CASSQDSKSYEQYF	TGTGCCAGCTCACAGGACTCTAAGTCCTACGAGCAGTACTTC
-	TRBV29-1	TRBJ2-7	-	CSVAEGPEGQYF	TGCAGCGTAGCCGAGGGCCCCGAGGGGCAGTACTTC
few	TRBV30	TRBJ2-7	-	CAWSVKRGRGLRHNIAILYEQYF	TGTGCCTGGAGTGTAAAAAGGGGGAGGGGGCTACGCCATAACATCGCAATTCTCTACGAGCAGTACTTC
-	TRBV27	TRBJ2-2	-	CASSLGSGPTGELFF	TGTGCCAGCAGTTTAGGGAGCGGGCCTACCGGGGAGCTGTTTTTT
-	TRBV4-1	TRBJ1-1	TRBD1	CASSPLTGVVAFF	TGCGCCAGCAGCCCTCTGACAGGGGTGGTAGCTTTCTTT
-	TRBV7-3	TRBJ1-1	TRBD1	CASSSSRQGHTEAFF	TGTGCCAGCAGCTCTTCCCGACAGGGTCACACTGAAGCTTTCTTT
-	TRBV5-4	TRBJ2-6	-	CASSLFGANVLTF	TGTGCCAGCAGCCTGTTCGGGGCCAACGTCCTGACTTTC
few	TRBV29-1	TRBJ1-2	-	CSVYHRDYTF	TGCAGCGTATACCACAGGGATTACACCTTC
once	TRBV7-2	TRBJ2-7	-	CASSPGPYEQYF	TGTGCCAGCAGCCCCGGGCCGTACGAGCAGTACTTC
-	TRBV20-1	TRBJ2-7	-	CSATRPYEQYF	TGCAGTGCTACGAGGCCCTACGAGCAGTACTTC
-	TRBV25-1	TRBJ2-2	-	CASSRQVAGELFF	TGTGCCAGCAGTAGGCAGGTGGCCGGGGAGCTGTTTTTT
-	TRBV6-5	TRBJ2-1	-	CASSYSGTGEQFF	TGTGCCAGCAGTTACTCGGGCACCGGTGAGCAGTTCTTC
-	TRBV2	TRBJ1-1	-	CASSAGPQNTEAFF	TGTGCCAGCAGCGCCGGACCGCAGAACACTGAAGCTTTCTTT
-	TRBV9	TRBJ2-5	TRBD2	CASSAGPAGVETQYF	TGTGCCAGCAGCGCCGGGCCAGCGGGAGTGGAGACCCAGTACTTC
-	TRBV7-7	TRBJ2-1	TRBD2	CASSFLGRENEQFF	TGTGCCAGCAGCTTCCTGGGGCGGGAGAATGAGCAGTTCTTC
-	TRBV7-9	TRBJ1-4	-	CASREGRTNEKLFF	TGTGCCAGCAGAGAGGGACGGACTAATGAAAAACTGTTTTTT
-	TRBV18	TRBJ1-1	TRBD1	CASSLGTARNTEAFF	TGTGCCAGCTCACTCGGGACAGCACGTAACACTGAAGCTTTCTTT
-	TRBV5-4	TRBJ1-1	TRBD1	CASSFGQGGGRTEAFF	TGTGCCAGCAGCTTCGGACAGGGAGGGGGGAGAACTGAAGCTTTCTTT
-	TRBV7-3	TRBJ1-2	-	CASSLSEGMGGYTF	TGTGCCAGCAGCCTGAGCGAGGGAATGGGTGGCTACACCTTC
-	TRBV7-8	TRBJ2-3	TRBD1	CASSTPRSRTGGADTQYF	TGTGCCAGCAGCACCCCCCGGTCCAGGACAGGGGGCGCAGATACGCAGTATTTT
-	TRBV7-3	TRBJ2-7	-	CASSTHGRGEQYF	TGTGCCAGCAGCACCCACGGTAGGGGGGAGCAGTACTTC
once	TRBV7-3	TRBJ2-1	TRBD2	CASSLELAEYNEQFF	TGTGCCAGCAGCTTAGAACTAGCGGAATACAATGAGCAGTTCTTC
once	TRBV4-2	TRBJ2-5	TRBD2	CASSPGTSGEETQYF	TGTGCCAGCAGCCCCGGGACTAGCGGGGAAGAGACCCAGTACTTC
-	TRBV9	TRBJ1-2	-	CASTGENGYTF	TGTGCCAGCACAGGGGAAAATGGCTACACCTTC
-	TRBV20-1	TRBJ1-2	-	CSARTAYGYTF	TGCAGTGCGCGGACAGCCTATGGCTACACCTTC
-	TRBV11-2	TRBJ2-1	-	CASSLAWQNNEQFF	TGTGCCAGCAGCTTAGCATGGCAGAACAATGAGCAGTTCTTC
-	TRBV19	TRBJ1-1	-	CASSFRRNTEAFF	TGTGCCAGTAGTTTCCGACGGAACACTGAAGCTTTCTTT
once	TRBV6-6	TRBJ2-3	TRBD1	CASSYVAGGADTQYF	TGTGCCAGCAGTTACGTGGCAGGGGGCGCGGATACGCAGTATTTT
-	TRBV5-1	TRBJ2-7	-	CASSLSKREQYF	TGCGCCAGCAGCTTAAGCAAACGCGAGCAGTACTTC
once	TRBV2	TRBJ2-1	TRBD2	CASNDSGPQGNEQFF	TGTGCCAGCAACGATAGCGGGCCTCAAGGCAATGAGCAGTTCTTC
-	TRBV7-2	TRBJ2-1	-	CASSLSWASYNEQFF	TGTGCCAGCAGCTTATCCTGGGCTTCTTACAATGAGCAGTTCTTC
once	TRBV4-3	TRBJ2-7	TRBD2	CASSQAGGSRQYF	TGCGCCAGCAGCCAAGCTGGCGGGAGTCGCCAGTACTTC
-	TRBV5-1	TRBJ1-2	TRBD1	CASSSQTGGGGYTF	TGCGCCAGCAGCTCTCAGACAGGGGGCGGTGGCTACACCTTC
-	TRBV29-1	TRBJ1-5	-	CSVVDSNQPQHF	TGCAGCGTTGTAGATAGCAATCAGCCCCAGCATTTT
-	TRBV9	TRBJ1-5	-	CASSVAGRDQGTQPQHF	TGTGCCAGCAGCGTAGCTGGAAGGGATCAGGGTACTCAGCCCCAGCATTTT
-	TRBV18	TRBJ1-5	-	CASSPLVNQPQHF	TGTGCCAGCTCACCTCTAGTCAATCAGCCCCAGCATTTT
-	TRBV5-1	TRBJ1-4	-	CASSLGGTGSANEKLFF	TGCGCCAGCAGCTTGGGTGGCACGGGTTCGGCTAATGAAAAACTGTTTTTT
-	TRBV6-5	TRBJ1-2	-	CASSYMQNYGYTF	TGTGCCAGCAGTTACATGCAAAACTATGGCTACACCTTC
once	TRBV30	TRBJ2-1	TRBD2	CARAGGRSYNEQFF	TGTGCCCGGGCGGGGGGACGGTCCTACAATGAGCAGTTCTTC
-	TRBV19	TRBJ1-2	-	CASSLQGRGHGYTF	TGTGCCAGTAGCCTCCAAGGCAGGGGTCATGGCTACACCTTC
-	TRBV6-1	TRBJ1-1	-	CASKGNPTLNTEAFF	TGTGCCAGCAAGGGGAATCCAACGCTGAACACTGAAGCTTTCTTT
-	TRBV9	TRBJ2-7	-	CASSGENPEHEQYF	TGTGCCAGCAGCGGAGAAAACCCGGAACACGAGCAGTACTTC
once	TRBV27	TRBJ1-2	-	CASSYMGGSRGYTF	TGTGCCAGCAGCTACATGGGAGGGAGTCGTGGCTACACCTTC
-	TRBV4-2	TRBJ1-5	-	CASSQDTAREAPQHF	TGTGCCAGCAGCCAAGATACTGCGCGGGAGGCGCCCCAGCATTTT
-	TRBV7-2	TRBJ2-3	-	CASSFRPVGDTQYF	TGTGCCAGCAGCTTCAGACCGGTAGGGGATACGCAGTATTTT
once	TRBV19	TRBJ2-2	TRBD2	CASSPAPPSGITGELFF	TGTGCCAGTAGTCCCGCCCCCCCTAGCGGGATAACCGGGGAGCTGTTTTTT
-	TRBV5-6	TRBJ2-7	-	CASSRPGMRHEQYF	TGTGCCAGCAGCAGGCCAGGGATGCGGCACGAGCAGTACTTC
-	TRBV4-2	TRBJ2-5	-	CASSQEDDGVSETQYF	TGTGCCAGCAGCCAAGAGGACGATGGGGTTTCAGAGACCCAGTACTTC
-	TRBV4-3	TRBJ2-2	TRBD2	CASSQRERGVTGELFF	TGCGCCAGCAGCCAAAGGGAGCGGGGGGTGACCGGGGAGCTGTTTTTT
-	TRBV29-1	TRBJ2-5	TRBD1	CSAGTAQETQYF	TGCAGCGCAGGGACAGCCCAAGAGACCCAGTACTTC
once	TRBV6-5	TRBJ1-2	-	CASSYSPRGGYTF	TGTGCCAGCAGTTACTCGCCGCGGGGTGGCTACACCTTC
-	TRBV5-1	TRBJ2-1	TRBD2	CASSFEAGAYNEQFF	TGCGCCAGCAGCTTTGAAGCGGGGGCCTACAATGAGCAGTTCTTC
-	TRBV4-2	TRBJ1-1	-	CASSRQAMMNTEAFF	TGTGCCAGCAGCCGACAGGCGATGATGAACACTGAAGCTTTCTTT
-	TRBV29-1	TRBJ1-2	TRBD1	CSVEVPPGQGNYGYTF	TGCAGCGTTGAAGTCCCACCGGGACAGGGGAACTATGGCTACACCTTC
-	TRBV30	TRBJ2-7	TRBD1	CAWSYGGTGGREQYF	TGTGCCTGGAGCTACGGGGGGACAGGGGGCAGGGAGCAGTACTTC
-	TRBV4-3	TRBJ1-2	TRBD1	CASSQETPGQGYGYTF	TGCGCCAGCAGCCAAGAAACACCGGGACAGGGGTATGGCTACACCTTC